Listed below are T cell receptor beta chains from one sample, sequenced in a study of cytomegalovirus exposure and HLA in healthy donors. The data were produced by immunoSEQ multiplex PCR, yet TCRdb's version contains in-frame clones alone and is incomplete. The repertoire holds some 86,000 clones, with roughly three quarters as singletons. The sequenced material came from PBMCs. These receptors all come from a middle-aged woman in good health and CMV-seropositive. The CDR3 runs from the conserved cysteine through the conserved F or W. The order of the fields is J gene, CDR3 length, V gene, D gene, clone size, CDR3 protein, CDR3 DNA. A D gene is named only where the DNA matches it firmly. Not every row has a clone size; where given, it reads once, few, many or a size class.

TRBJ1-2 18 TRBV9 TRBD1 NA CASSVEGGRGRGALGYTF TGTGCCAGCAGCGTAGAGGGGGGCAGGGGGCGCGGAGCATTAGGCTACACCTTC
TRBJ2-7 16 TRBV13 NA NA CASSTNRQKGSYEQYF TGTGCCAGCAGCACAAATAGACAGAAAGGGTCCTACGAGCAGTACTTC
TRBJ2-1 15 TRBV4-3 NA NA CASSQGRFSYNEQFF TGCGCCAGCAGCCAAGGCAGGTTCTCCTACAATGAGCAGTTCTTC
TRBJ1-1 19 TRBV7-6 NA once CASSFSPGSPRGVNTEAFF TGTGCCAGCAGCTTTTCACCAGGTTCCCCGCGGGGTGTGAACACTGAAGCTTTCTTT
TRBJ2-7 14 TRBV18 TRBD2 NA CASSPPGLAVEQYF TGTGCCAGCTCACCGCCTGGACTAGCAGTGGAGCAGTACTTC
TRBJ2-2 17 TRBV7-3 NA once CASSWDAGKANTGELFF TGTGCCAGCAGTTGGGACGCGGGAAAGGCGAACACCGGGGAGCTGTTTTTT
TRBJ2-4 16 TRBV11-1 TRBD1 NA CASSYSRGMDKNIQYF TGTGCCAGCAGCTATTCCAGGGGGATGGACAAAAACATTCAGTACTTC
TRBJ1-1 15 TRBV7-9 NA few CASGFGQGHTGEAFF TGTGCCAGCGGCTTCGGCCAGGGGCATACCGGTGAAGCTTTCTTT
TRBJ1-1 13 TRBV18 NA once CASSPGTNTEAFF TGTGCCAGCTCACCGGGGACTAACACTGAAGCTTTCTTT
TRBJ2-6 16 TRBV5-3 NA NA CARSSTGGRKANVLTF TGTGCCAGAAGCTCTACCGGGGGAAGGAAGGCCAACGTCCTGACTTTC
TRBJ2-7 12 TRBV5-1 NA NA CASSLEGSEQYF TGCGCCAGCAGCTTGGAGGGGTCCGAGCAGTACTTC
TRBJ1-2 13 TRBV13 NA NA CASSLGQIYGYTF TGTGCCAGCAGCTTAGGACAGATCTATGGCTACACCTTC
TRBJ2-3 13 TRBV6-6 TRBD1 once CATRQGFADTQYF TGTGCCACCAGACAGGGGTTCGCAGATACGCAGTATTTT
TRBJ1-2 13 TRBV15 NA NA CATWGQGSFGYTF TGTGCCACATGGGGCCAGGGGTCTTTTGGCTACACCTTC
TRBJ2-7 14 TRBV7-8 TRBD1 NA CASSKGQGEDEQYF TGTGCCAGCAGCAAGGGACAGGGGGAGGACGAGCAGTACTTC
TRBJ1-1 18 TRBV7-8 TRBD1 NA CASSPRPGQGASNTEAFF TGTGCCAGCAGCCCTCGACCGGGACAGGGCGCCTCGAACACTGAAGCTTTCTTT
TRBJ2-7 14 TRBV4-3 TRBD1 NA CASSQEQGTYEQYF TGCGCCAGCAGCCAAGAACAGGGGACCTACGAGCAGTACTTC
TRBJ2-3 15 TRBV6-1 TRBD1 NA CASSEDRGGSGTQYF TGTGCCAGCAGTGAGGACAGGGGCGGTTCGGGTACGCAGTATTTT
TRBJ1-5 15 TRBV6-5 NA few CASKKGRLSNQPQHF TGTGCCAGCAAAAAAGGGAGACTGAGCAATCAGCCCCAGCATTTT
TRBJ2-5 16 TRBV13 NA NA CASSLKHETGEETQYF TGTGCCAGCAGCTTAAAACATGAGACAGGAGAAGAGACCCAGTACTTC
TRBJ2-7 13 TRBV6-6 NA NA CAIKNQEFGEQYF TGTGCCATTAAGAATCAGGAATTTGGGGAGCAGTACTTC
TRBJ1-1 12 TRBV10-3 NA few CAISPTGLEAFF TGTGCCATCAGTCCTACAGGGCTTGAAGCTTTCTTT
TRBJ2-7 15 TRBV11-3 TRBD1 NA CASSLDREGVREQYF TGTGCCAGCAGCTTGGACAGGGAAGGGGTGCGCGAGCAGTACTTC
TRBJ2-5 13 TRBV7-9 TRBD1 NA CASSFTGGETQYF TGTGCCAGCAGCTTTACAGGGGGAGAGACCCAGTACTTC
TRBJ2-2 14 TRBV5-1 NA few CASSRGNENGELFF TGCGCCAGCAGCCGGGGGAATGAGAACGGGGAGCTGTTTTTT
TRBJ1-1 13 TRBV18 NA NA CASSPTGDTEAFF TGTGCCAGCTCACCGACGGGGGACACTGAAGCTTTCTTT
TRBJ2-5 15 TRBV6-1 NA NA CASTRSRDNKETQYF TGTGCCAGCACGAGGTCTCGGGACAACAAAGAGACCCAGTACTTC
TRBJ2-7 14 TRBV11-3 TRBD1 few CASSLGGQGVKQYF TGTGCCAGCAGCTTAGGCGGACAGGGGGTTAAGCAGTACTTC
TRBJ2-5 17 TRBV7-2 TRBD1 NA CASRSPPGTGDWETQYF TGTGCCAGCAGATCCCCCCCCGGGACAGGGGATTGGGAGACCCAGTACTTC
TRBJ2-5 15 TRBV5-4 TRBD1 NA CASSFPVRGRETQYF TGTGCCAGCAGCTTTCCGGTCAGGGGGCGGGAGACCCAGTACTTC
TRBJ2-1 14 TRBV29-1 TRBD2 few CSAGLAGGNNEQFF TGCAGCGCCGGACTAGCGGGGGGGAACAATGAGCAGTTCTTC
TRBJ1-2 15 TRBV6-1 NA NA CASSEFGTYDYGYTF TGTGCCAGCAGTGAATTTGGTACCTATGACTATGGCTACACCTTC
TRBJ1-1 14 TRBV5-1 NA NA CASSEDNMNTEAFF TGCGCCAGCAGCGAAGACAACATGAACACTGAAGCTTTCTTT
TRBJ2-1 18 TRBV10-2 TRBD2 NA CASSGLAGGLVGTNEQFF TGCGCCAGCAGTGGACTAGCGGGGGGCCTGGTTGGTACCAATGAGCAGTTCTTC
TRBJ2-3 16 TRBV4-2 TRBD2 once CASSQVFLAVAPGRYF TGTGCCAGCAGCCAAGTATTCCTAGCGGTGGCCCCGGGCCGGTATTTT
TRBJ1-2 12 TRBV2 NA NA CASTPRRGGYTF TGTGCCAGCACCCCACGGAGGGGCGGCTACACCTTC
TRBJ2-1 13 TRBV19 TRBD1 NA CASSMDRVRVEFF TGTGCCAGTAGTATGGACAGGGTTAGGGTTGAGTTCTTC
TRBJ1-1 14 TRBV11-2 TRBD1 NA CASSLRTGNTEAFF TGTGCCAGCAGCTTAAGGACAGGGAACACTGAAGCTTTCTTT
TRBJ1-6 14 TRBV9 NA NA CASSPGGLNSPLHF TGTGCCAGCAGCCCCGGGGGGCTGAATTCACCCCTCCACTTT
TRBJ1-2 13 TRBV4-1 NA NA CASSQDRGDGYTF TGCGCCAGCAGCCAAGACCGGGGGGATGGCTACACCTTC
TRBJ2-7 13 TRBV6-1 NA NA CASSELTYYEQYF TGTGCCAGCAGTGAGCTGACTTACTACGAGCAGTACTTC
TRBJ1-3 15 TRBV13 TRBD1 NA CASSLRGGRGNTIYF TGTGCCAGCAGCTTACGAGGGGGCCGTGGAAACACCATATATTTT
TRBJ2-7 15 TRBV4-3 TRBD2 NA CASSQDQGLANEQYF TGCGCCAGCAGCCAAGATCAAGGACTAGCTAACGAGCAGTACTTC
TRBJ1-1 15 TRBV10-3 TRBD1 few CAISEGQGGTGEAFF TGTGCCATCAGTGAGGGACAGGGAGGTACCGGCGAAGCTTTCTTT
TRBJ1-2 13 TRBV27 NA few CASSRTTNYGYTF TGTGCCAGCAGTCGGACAACTAACTATGGCTACACCTTC
TRBJ2-5 15 TRBV5-1 TRBD2 NA CASSPGTSGQETQYF TGCGCCAGCAGCCCCGGGACTAGCGGACAAGAGACCCAGTACTTC
TRBJ2-1 11 TRBV28 NA NA CASSPRNEQFF TGTGCCAGCAGTCCCAGAAATGAGCAGTTCTTC
TRBJ2-7 15 TRBV7-7 TRBD1 NA CASSPVKTGAYEQYF TGTGCTAGCAGCCCGGTCAAGACAGGGGCCTACGAGCAGTACTTC
TRBJ1-5 16 TRBV18 NA few CASSPNRHPSNQPQHF TGTGCCAGCTCACCAAACCGACACCCGAGCAATCAGCCCCAGCATTTT
TRBJ1-2 15 TRBV7-8 TRBD1 once CASSSELDRGYGYTF TGTGCCAGCAGCTCCGAACTGGACAGGGGCTATGGCTACACCTTC
TRBJ1-4 15 TRBV27 NA NA CASSPQWGGNEKLFF TGTGCCAGCAGTCCGCAGTGGGGGGGCAATGAAAAACTGTTTTTT
TRBJ1-1 16 TRBV10-3 NA NA CAISETLAAGGTEAFF TGTGCCATCAGTGAGACCTTGGCGGCGGGGGGGACTGAAGCTTTCTTT
TRBJ2-7 14 TRBV4-1 TRBD2 NA CASSQELAEDEQYF TGCGCCAGCAGCCAAGAACTAGCGGAGGACGAGCAGTACTTC
TRBJ2-1 15 TRBV30 NA NA CAWIIGPSANTEQFF TGTGCCTGGATTATAGGGCCTAGCGCGAATACTGAGCAGTTCTTC
TRBJ1-1 20 TRBV4-3 NA once CASSPPKEAPGGVLNTEAFF TGCGCCAGCAGCCCCCCCAAGGAAGCTCCGGGGGGAGTCTTGAACACTGAAGCTTTCTTT